The clone carrying this T cell receptor (beta chain) was observed a handful of times. In the original processing: Nucleated cell counts were estimated from reference gene primer amplification. Measured with immunoSEQ multiplex PCR; TCRdb has only the in-frame clones, and not every one. The DNA gave D and trimming, while V, J and clone size come from that table. The sample lists 100,000 or so clones; 69% were seen once. Germline values: CDR1 SEHNR, CDR2 FQNEAQ (reference sequence). The CDR3 consists of 13 residues. With 5 bases clipped from V and 5 bases from J, the junction kept 2 bases outside the gene matches. This specimen belongs to a study of blood T cell repertoires in COVID-19. As for the study in general: Both acute and convalescent COVID-19 samples were obtained from the United States, Italy and Spain. PBMCs, B-cell-depleted T cells, or T cells provided the cDNA or gDNA that made up the material.

The J gene is TRBJ1-1, the V gene TRBV7-9, with TRBD1 identical over 10 bases. This TCR derives from a man older than 75 with acute or convalescent COVID-19. The sample was peripheral blood. CDR3 region: CASSPGQGTEAFF. The CDR3 DNA follows: TGTGCCAGCAGCCCGGGACAGGGGACTGAAGCTTTCTTT. The full variable domain, rest sourced from reference TRBV7-9 and TRBJ1-1, is DTGVSQNPRHKITKRGQNVTFRCDPISEHNRLYWYRQTLGQGPEFLTYFQNEAQLEKSRLLSDRFSAERPKGSFSTLEIQRTEQGDSAMYLCASSPGQGTEAFFGQGTRLTVV.